This TCR beta chain was captured by sequencing in a study of blood T cells in healthy people across ages. Study-level points and caveats: Correlation between TCR beta diversity and naive T cell percentage was strong.

Together with a sample-barcoded 5' primer, a J-beta primer mix was included in a second PCR lasting 7 to 11 cycles. One entry per CDR3 protein, called by TCRdb with MiXCR from the 5' RACE reads. The sample has fewer than 1,200,000 distinct CDR3 sequences, 20% to 25% seen once. In regard to this clonotype: Antigen: not known.

These sequences were also reported in another study, on T cells of mothers and their children. That paper notes: The study obtained over 9.5 million TCR beta CDR3 reads per mother and 3 million to 3.5 million per child.

The sequenced material came from blood. This receptor was identified in a girl aged 2-9 years in good health.

In DNA form, the CDR3 reads TGTGCCAGCAGTCCAGTCCGGACCCCTCACTACGAGCAGTACTTC. Translating gives CASSPVRTPHYEQYF. The chain uses TRBV6-2 or TRBV6-3 and TRBJ2-7; no definite D call. V lost 5 bases and J lost 3, with 17 bases in between. Germline V lookup: CDR1 MNHEY, CDR2 SVGEGT. The CDR3 has 15 amino acids.